The 24 T cell receptor beta chains below were found in one sample sequenced in a study of T cells in Graves' hyperthyroidism and ophthalmopathy. TCR beta CDR3 sequences were amplified from RNA transcripts. The HTBI primer set served for first-round RT-PCR of the TCR CDR3. MiXCR, run by TCRdb on the multiplex PCR reads, gives a single entry per CDR3 protein. The profile covers 490,000 or so distinct CDR3 sequences, with over 35% appearing a single time and 35% to 50% taken by the ten largest. The specimen was peripheral blood or thyroid tissue (not recorded which). The source of these receptors is an adult woman with Graves' disease, either hyperthyroidism or ophthalmopathy (not recorded which).

V usage is TRBV7-3 and J usage is TRBJ1-4; weak D call: TRBD1 (5 bases). With 2 bases removed from V and 4 bases from J, the gap between germline ends came to 11 bases. The CDR3 has 15 residues. Looked up from germline, CDR1 is SGHTA and CDR2 is FQGTGA. This CDR3 is CASSLAGTFNEKLFF. In DNA, the CDR3 is TGTGCCAGCAGCTTAGCAGGGACTTTTAATGAAAAACTGTTTTTT. The full variable domain, with the rest looked up from reference TRBV7-3 and TRBJ1-4, is GAGVSQTPSNKVTEKGKYVELRCDPISGHTALYWYRQSLGQGPEFLIYFQGTGAADDSGLPNDRFFAVRPEGSVSTLKIQRTERGDSAVYLCASSLAGTFNEKLFFGSGTQLSVL.

The table lists this clonotype with many counts. This sequence joins TRBV12-3 or TRBV12-4 and TRBJ2-5; D call uncertain. This CDR3 contains 14 residues. The V end lost 2 bases, the J end lost 5 bases, and 12 bases lay between the germline ends. CDR3 DNA: TGTGCCAGCAGTTTACTCTCCGTTCGGGAGACCCAGTACTTC. Protein sequence: CASSLLSVRETQYF.

The J gene is TRBJ1-1, the V gene TRBV29-1; 10 nucleotides align to TRBD1. The CDR3 loop spans 14 amino acids. V was pared by 4 bases and J by 5 bases, with 7 bases of the junction left unmatched. The V gene's germline CDR1 is SQVTM and CDR2 ANQGSEA. CDR3 loop: CSVGTGGGETEAFF. The CDR3 DNA is TGCAGCGTTGGGACAGGGGGAGGGGAGACTGAAGCTTTCTTT.

This clonotype was seen ten or more times. The genes are TRBV29-1 and TRBJ1-1, with D possibly matching TRBD1 (6 bases). The germline gives CDR1 SQVTM, CDR2 ANQGSEA. The CDR3 spans 14 residues. Trimming removed 6 bases from V and 3 bases from J, with 17 bases in between. CDR3 sequence (DNA): TGCAGCGTCCAGGGGTTACGGTGGGACACTGAAGCTTTCTTT. This encodes CSVQGLRWDTEAFF. Full variable domain (remainder filled in from reference TRBV29-1 and TRBJ1-1): SAVISQKPSRDICQRGTSLTIQCQVDSQVTMMFWYRQQPGQSLTLIATANQGSEATYESGFVIDKFPISRPNLTFSTLTVSNMSPEDSSIYLCSVQGLRWDTEAFFGQGTRLTVV.

The V call is TRBV7-9, the J call TRBJ2-7; TRBD1 agrees at 11 bases. Unmatched junction bases numbered 12, after V lost 8 bases and J lost 3 bases. The germline CDR1 and CDR2 sequences are SEHNR and FQNEAQ (reference sequence). This CDR3 spans 16 amino acids. The DNA for the CDR3 is TGTGCCAGCTCACCCCACCCCGGGACAGGGGGCTACGAGCAGTACTTC. Protein sequence: CASSPHPGTGGYEQYF.

V and J are TRBV9 and TRBJ2-5, with D tentatively TRBD2 (5 bases). V was cut by 3 bases and J by 4 bases, with 19 bases left in between. CDR1 SGDLS and CDR2 YYNGEE come from the germline V gene. CDR3 length: 16 residues. Written as DNA, the CDR3 is TGTGCCAGCAGCGCACCGGGCTCCGGGATGGGAGAGACCCAGTACTTC. Its translation: CASSAPGSGMGETQYF.

The V gene is TRBV10-1, the J gene TRBJ2-2; 7 nucleotides align to TRBD1. Per the germline V gene, CDR1 is WNHNN and CDR2 is SYGVQD (reference sequence). This CDR3 is built from 17 residues. V lost 6 bases to trimming and J lost 6 bases; unmatched junction nucleotides: 16. CDR3 amino acids: CASRQSSGQGVSGELFF. The CDR3 DNA follows: TGCGCCAGCAGACAAAGCTCAGGGCAGGGGGTCTCCGGGGAGCTGTTTTTT.

The chain has TRBV7-9 and TRBJ2-2, with no clear D. The CDR3 spans 15 residues. Between the trimmed V and J ends, which lost 1 base and 0 bases, there was a span of 6 bases. Germline values: CDR1 SEHNR, CDR2 FQNEAQ (reference sequence). The DNA of the CDR3 is TGTGCCAGCAGCTTAGGGCGGACGAACACCGGGGAGCTGTTTTTT. Residues: CASSLGRTNTGELFF.

The chain employs TRBV12-3 or TRBV12-4 and TRBJ1-5; D perhaps matches TRBD1 (5 bases). This CDR3 has 13 amino acids. V gave up 5 bases and J gave up 5 bases, with 10 bases separating them. The CDR3 DNA is TGTGCCAGCAGTCAGAGGGGTGATCAGCCCCAGCATTTT. Translation gives CASSQRGDQPQHF.

The rearrangement joins TRBV6-1 to TRBJ1-2, with unresolved D. The CDR3 runs to 14 residues. Germline-derived CDR1 and CDR2 are MNHNS and SASEGT. V dropped 3 bases and J dropped 7 bases, with 15 bases sitting between them. CDR3 amino acids: CASSELMDRPGYTF. The CDR3 DNA reads TGTGCCAGCAGTGAGCTTATGGACCGCCCTGGCTACACCTTC.

This chain links TRBV19 with TRBJ1-1; D gene ambiguous. Trimming left V 3 bases short and J 2 bases short, with 7 bases between. This CDR3 is 13 amino acids long. CDR1 and CDR2 (germline): LNHDA, SQIVND (reference sequence). The CDR3 DNA reads TGTGCCAGTAGTATCGAGAGAAACACTGAAGCTTTCTTT. Its translation is CASSIERNTEAFF.

V and J are TRBV12-3 or TRBV12-4 and TRBJ1-2; D gene uncertain. The CDR3 extends over 11 amino acids. With 6 bases removed from V and 8 bases from J, the gap between germline ends came to 10 bases. This CDR3 reads CASSMDGGYTF. In nucleotides, the CDR3 is TGTGCCAGCAGCATGGACGGAGGCTACACCTTC.

This chain uses TRBV20-1 with TRBJ2-7; TRBD1 or TRBD2 may be the D gene (5 bases each). This CDR3 contains 14 residues. Between the trimmed V and J ends, which lost 0 bases and 2 bases, there was a span of 11 bases. Germline assignment: CDR1 DFQATT and CDR2 SNEGSKA (reference sequence). The DNA of the CDR3 is TGCAGTGCTAGAGAGCCTGGGACCCCCTACGAGCAGTACTTC. As protein: CSAREPGTPYEQYF.

The gene calls are TRBV7-9 and TRBJ2-5; D remains unclear. CDR1 and CDR2 from the germline V gene are SEHNR and FQNEAQ (reference sequence). Trimming took off 5 bases at V and 0 bases at J, with 10 bases between the two ends. CDR3 size: 14 residues. In nucleotides, the CDR3 is TGTGCCAGCAGCACTAACCCTAACCAAGAGACCCAGTACTTC. Protein: CASSTNPNQETQYF.

This clonotype was counted ten times or more. This chain links TRBV7-2 with TRBJ2-7; D is possibly TRBD2 (5 bases). CDR1 is SGHTA and CDR2 is FQGNSA in the germline V gene. Trimming took off 1 base at V and 7 bases at J, with 20 bases between the two ends. This CDR3 spans 16 amino acids. CDR3 in amino acids: CASSLVSAVGAGEQYF. The CDR3 DNA reads as TGTGCCAGCAGCTTAGTTTCTGCAGTGGGAGCCGGGGAGCAGTACTTC.

This clonotype was seen ten or more times. The chain recombines TRBV6-6 with TRBJ2-7, with 8 bases fitting TRBD2. CDR3 length equals 14 residues. V shed 7 bases, J shed 6 bases, and the junction held 11 bases outside the gene matches. Germline V gives CDR1 MNHNY, CDR2 SVGAGI (reference sequence). Here the CDR3 reads CASTPLGTRSEQYF. In DNA form, the CDR3 reads TGTGCCAGCACCCCTCTCGGGACTAGATCCGAGCAGTACTTC.

The V and J genes are TRBV4-2 and TRBJ2-5; unclear D gene. V was trimmed by 1 base and J by 9 bases, leaving 12 bases between them. Germline loops: CDR1 LGHNA, CDR2 YNFKEQ. This CDR3 is built from 13 residues. The CDR3 nucleotides read TGTGCCAGCAGCCAAGTGGGGTTCGGGTCCCAGTACTTC. Amino acid sequence: CASSQVGFGSQYF.

CDR3 loop: CATSTGSEQETQYF. The CDR3 DNA follows: TGTGCCACCAGCACGGGGTCAGAACAAGAGACCCAGTACTTC. V is TRBV15 and J is TRBJ2-5, with D possibly being TRBD2 (5 bases). V lost 4 bases and J 2 bases, leaving 11 bases between the germline ends. This CDR3 is 14 amino acids long. Germline loops: CDR1 LNHNV, CDR2 YYDKDF (reference sequence). Full variable domain (remainder filled in from reference TRBV15 and TRBJ2-5): DAMVIQNPRYQVTQFGKPVTLSCSQTLNHNVMYWYQQKSSQAPKLLFHYYDKDFNNEADTPDNFQSRRPNTSFCFLDIRSPGLGDTAMYLCATSTGSEQETQYFGPGTRLLVL.

This clonotype turned up a few times. A much larger clone differs by one base, so this may be a read error. V is TRBV4-3 and J is TRBJ1-5; D is uncertain. V lost 4 bases, J lost 1 base, and 8 bases lay in between. There are 14 residues in the CDR3. CDR1 and CDR2 (germline): LGHNA, YSLEER. CDR3 sequence: CASSLHTSNQPQHF. CDR3 nucleotide sequence: TGCGCCAGCAGCCTCCACACGAGCAATCAGCCCCAGCATTTT.

In this sample, this clonotype turned up many times. The chain uses TRBV6-5 and TRBJ1-5; no clear D gene. Trimming cost V 5 bases and J 0 bases, with 8 bases left between them. Germline V lookup: CDR1 MNHEY, CDR2 SVGAGI. The CDR3 covers 14 residues. The CDR3 DNA sequence: TGTGCCAGCAGTCAACTATTTAGCAATCAGCCCCAGCATTTT. This sequence encodes CASSQLFSNQPQHF.

In its sample, this clonotype was seen many times. The chain couples TRBV30 to TRBJ1-1, with a tentative D call TRBD1 (6 bases). Trimming removed 6 bases at V and 2 bases at J, with 10 bases between. Germline CDR1 reads GTSNPN; CDR2 reads SVGIG (reference sequence). This CDR3 spans 12 amino acids. CDR3 nucleotide sequence: TGTGCCTGCAACAGGGTCAACACTGAAGCTTTCTTT. Protein: CACNRVNTEAFF.

This clonotype was detected a few times. This chain links TRBV7-9 with TRBJ1-3; 7 positions agree with TRBD1. The CDR3 spans 14 residues. CDR1 and CDR2 from the germline V gene are SEHNR and FQNEAQ (reference sequence). V lost 5 bases, J lost 3 bases, and 4 bases stayed unmatched. The DNA of the CDR3 is TGTGCCAGCAGCACCGGGGACAGTGGAAACACCATATATTTT. It codes for CASSTGDSGNTIYF.

Turning to this clonotype: A much larger clone lies one base from this, so it may be a read error. The rearrangement links TRBV6-2 or TRBV6-3 to TRBJ2-2, with D possibly being TRBD2 (6 bases). CDR1 and CDR2 (germline): MNHEY, SVGEGT. The CDR3 consists of 20 residues. CDR3 in DNA: TGTGCCAGCAATTACTCGTATCAAGTCGGGAGAGTCGGGAACACCGGGGAGCTGTTTTTT. Its protein is CASNYSYQVGRVGNTGELFF.

On this clonotype: Possible read error: a much larger clone is one base away. The chain uses TRBV20-1 and TRBJ1-1; the D is unclear. Between the trimmed V and J ends, which lost 3 bases and 3 bases, there was a span of 8 bases. The germline V gene has CDR1 DFQATT and CDR2 SNEGSKA (reference sequence). The CDR3 sequence is 12 residues long. The CDR3 loop reads CSARMEHTEAFF. The CDR3 DNA is TGCAGTGCTAGGATGGAGCACACTGAAGCTTTCTTT.